The 12 T cell receptor beta chains below come from one sample, sequenced in a study of T-cell reconstitution after alpha-beta-depleted transplantation in children. Preparing the TCRbeta library involved the use of unique molecular identifiers. Via MiXCR, TCRdb re-called the PCR reads, giving one row per CDR3 protein. The sample includes about 400,000 distinct CDR3 sequences, about 16% seen only once; the top ten take around 28%. This material consisted of PBMCs, mostly from graft donor cells, taken 360 days after TCRalphabeta/CD19-depleted stem cell transplant. Every receptor here comes from a boy under two years old who had a stem cell transplant for Wiskott-Aldrich syndrome, so the T cells may come from the graft donor.

This clonotype was observed a few times. The genes are TRBV6-1 and TRBJ2-1; no firm D call. CDR3 length: 15 residues. V lost 5 bases, J lost 0 bases, and 11 bases lay in between. The V gene's germline CDR1 is MNHNS and CDR2 SASEGT. CDR3 sequence: CASSRHLSSYNEQFF. The CDR3 nucleotides read TGTGCCAGCAGTCGACACTTGAGCTCCTACAATGAGCAGTTCTTC.

CDR3 in DNA: TGTGCCAGCAGCTTATATAGGGGGAACACCGGGGAGCTGTTTTTT. It translates to CASSLYRGNTGELFF. The chain links TRBV7-2 to TRBJ2-2; a possible D gene is TRBD1 (5 bases). Trimming stripped 2 bases from V and 1 base from J, with 8 bases between. The CDR3 is 15 amino acids. The germline gives CDR1 SGHTA, CDR2 FQGNSA.

Only a few counts were recorded for this clonotype. The chain employs TRBV10-3 and TRBJ2-3; no definite D call. This CDR3 is 13 amino acids long. Trimming left V 9 bases short and J 2 bases short, with 12 bases between. Germline V gives CDR1 ENHRY, CDR2 SYGVKD. The CDR3 DNA reads TGTGCCATAAACCCCAGTTACACAGATACGCAGTATTTT. Translation gives CAINPSYTDTQYF.

The V and J genes are TRBV3-1 and TRBJ2-7, with 9 bases that match TRBD2. V lost 4 bases, J lost 3 bases, and 7 bases stayed unmatched. CDR1 and CDR2 (germline): LGHDT, YNNKEL (reference sequence). CDR3 length: 15 residues. CDR3 loop: CASSLAAGGVYEQYF. CDR3 nucleotide sequence: TGTGCCAGCAGCCTTGCGGCGGGAGGGGTCTACGAGCAGTACTTC.

The J gene is TRBJ2-1, the V gene TRBV18; D call uncertain. The CDR3 has 13 amino acids. V was pared by 1 base and J by 3 bases, with 4 bases between. Germline V gives CDR1 KGHSH, CDR2 LQKENI. The CDR3 region is CASSPHIYNEQFF. The CDR3 DNA reads TGTGCCAGCTCACCACATATCTACAATGAGCAGTTCTTC. The full variable domain, completed using reference TRBV18 and TRBJ2-1, is NAGVMQNPRHLVRRRGQEARLRCSPMKGHSHVYWYRQLPEEGLKFMVYLQKENIIDESGMPKERFSAEFPKEGPSILRIQQVVRGDSAAYFCASSPHIYNEQFFGPGTRLTVL.

In this sample, this clonotype turned up a few times. The genes are TRBV11-2 and TRBJ2-7; D might be TRBD1 or TRBD2, each matching 5 bases. Germline lookup yields CDR1 SGHAT and CDR2 FQNNGV. The CDR3 spans 16 residues. Trimming removed 2 bases from V and 4 bases from J, with 18 bases in between. This CDR3 is CASSLFSPGTGYEQYF. In nucleotides, the CDR3 is TGTGCCAGCAGCTTATTTTCTCCCGGGACGGGTTACGAGCAGTACTTC.

In its sample, this clonotype was seen many times. The V gene is TRBV15, the J gene TRBJ2-3; D gene ambiguous. V was pared by 0 bases and J by 0 bases, with 4 bases between. The V gene's germline CDR1 is LNHNV and CDR2 YYDKDF (reference sequence). This CDR3 has 14 residues. The CDR3 loop is CATSREGSTDTQYF. In nucleotides, the CDR3 is TGTGCCACCAGCAGAGAAGGTAGCACAGATACGCAGTATTTT.

This clonotype has just a few counts. This chain joins TRBV10-1 and TRBJ1-1; the D is unclear. Trimming removed 2 bases from V and 7 bases from J, with 14 bases in between. Germline V gene lookup returns CDR1 WNHNN and CDR2 SYGVQD (reference sequence). The CDR3 contains 14 residues. The CDR3 loop is CASSEGPRSNEAFF. The CDR3 bases are TGCGCCAGCAGTGAGGGACCAAGGAGTAATGAAGCTTTCTTT.

The chain combines TRBV5-5 with TRBJ2-3; D remains ambiguous. Trimming removed 3 bases at V and 6 bases at J, with 11 bases between. In germline, CDR1 is SGHKS, CDR2 YYEKEE (reference sequence). CDR3 length equals 13 residues. The CDR3 reads CASSSSWWDTQYF. In nucleotides, the CDR3 is TGTGCCAGCAGCTCCTCCTGGTGGGATACGCAGTATTTT.

A few counts support this clonotype. The V call is TRBV14, the J call TRBJ2-2; weak D call: TRBD1 (6 bases). V was shortened by 2 bases and J by 4 bases, with 14 bases between the two germline ends. Germline-derived CDR1 and CDR2 are SGHDN and FVKESK. CDR3 length: 16 residues. CDR3 coding DNA: TGTGCCAGCAGCCAATCCTCGGGACACACCACCGGGGAGCTGTTTTTT. The encoded protein is CASSQSSGHTTGELFF.

This clonotype has ten or more counts. The chain employs TRBV12-3 or TRBV12-4 and TRBJ2-2, with D possibly being TRBD2 (6 bases). The V gene lost 4 bases and the J gene lost 4 bases, with 16 bases spanning the gap. The CDR3 has 16 residues. CDR3 region: CASSYDLMGGTGELFF. The CDR3, as DNA: TGTGCCAGCAGTTATGATTTGATGGGGGGCACCGGGGAGCTGTTTTTT.

V is TRBV20-1 and J is TRBJ2-5; the match to TRBD2 covers 10 bases. Germline assignment: CDR1 DFQATT and CDR2 SNEGSKA (reference sequence). CDR3 length: 16 amino acids. V trimming: 5 bases; J trimming: 1 base; junction bases outside the gene matches: 10. The CDR3 DNA reads as TGCAGTGCTTGGAGGATACTAGCGGGAACCCAAGAGACCCAGTACTTC. It encodes CSAWRILAGTQETQYF.